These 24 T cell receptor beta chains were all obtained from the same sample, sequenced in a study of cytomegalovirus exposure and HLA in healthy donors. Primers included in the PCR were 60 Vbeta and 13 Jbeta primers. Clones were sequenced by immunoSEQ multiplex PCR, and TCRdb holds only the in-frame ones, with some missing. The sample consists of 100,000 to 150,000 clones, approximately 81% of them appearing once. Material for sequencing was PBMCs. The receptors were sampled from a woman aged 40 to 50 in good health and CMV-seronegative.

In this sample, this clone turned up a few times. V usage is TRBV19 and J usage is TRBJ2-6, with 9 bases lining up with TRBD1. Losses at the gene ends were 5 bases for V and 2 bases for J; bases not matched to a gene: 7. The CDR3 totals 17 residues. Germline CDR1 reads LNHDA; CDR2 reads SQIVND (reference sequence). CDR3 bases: TGTGCCAGTAGTGACCGGGACAGGGAGACTGGGGCCAACGTCCTGACTTTC. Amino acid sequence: CASSDRDRETGANVLTF.

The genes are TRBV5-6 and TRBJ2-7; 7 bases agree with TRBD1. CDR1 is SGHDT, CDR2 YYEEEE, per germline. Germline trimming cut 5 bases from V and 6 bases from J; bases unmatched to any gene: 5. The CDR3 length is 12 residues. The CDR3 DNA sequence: TGTGCCAGCAGTTCGACAGGGCTCGAGCAGTACTTC. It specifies CASSSTGLEQYF.

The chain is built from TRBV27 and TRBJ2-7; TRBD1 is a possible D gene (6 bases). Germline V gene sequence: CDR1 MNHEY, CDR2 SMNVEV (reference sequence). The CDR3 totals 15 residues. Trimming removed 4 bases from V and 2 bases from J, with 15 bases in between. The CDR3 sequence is CASSSWTARTYEQYF. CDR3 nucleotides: TGTGCCAGCAGTTCCTGGACAGCTCGGACCTACGAGCAGTACTTC.

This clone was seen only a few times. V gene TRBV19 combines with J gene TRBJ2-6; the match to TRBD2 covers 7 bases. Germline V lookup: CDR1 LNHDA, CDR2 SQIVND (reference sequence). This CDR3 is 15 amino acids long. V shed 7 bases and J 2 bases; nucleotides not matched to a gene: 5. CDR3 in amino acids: CASTLGGAGANVLTF. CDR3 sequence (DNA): TGTGCCAGTACCCTGGGGGGGGCTGGGGCCAACGTCCTGACTTTC.

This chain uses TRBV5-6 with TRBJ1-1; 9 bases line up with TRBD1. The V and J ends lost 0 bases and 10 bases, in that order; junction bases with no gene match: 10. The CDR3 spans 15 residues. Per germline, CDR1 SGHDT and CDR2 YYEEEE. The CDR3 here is CASSLEGTGQGGAFF. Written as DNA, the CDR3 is TGTGCCAGCAGCTTGGAAGGGACAGGGCAGGGCGGAGCTTTCTTT.

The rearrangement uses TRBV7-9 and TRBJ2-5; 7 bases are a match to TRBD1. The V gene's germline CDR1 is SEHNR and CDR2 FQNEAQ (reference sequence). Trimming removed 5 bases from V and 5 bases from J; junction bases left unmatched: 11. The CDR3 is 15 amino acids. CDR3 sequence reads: CASSPTTGFGETQYF. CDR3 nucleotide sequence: TGTGCCAGCAGCCCAACGACAGGGTTTGGGGAGACCCAGTACTTC.

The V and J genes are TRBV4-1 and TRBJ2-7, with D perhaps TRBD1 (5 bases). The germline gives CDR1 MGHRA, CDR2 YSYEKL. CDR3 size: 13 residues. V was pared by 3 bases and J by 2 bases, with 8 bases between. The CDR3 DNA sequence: TGCGCCAGCAGCCACTCGACAGCCTACGAGCAGTACTTC. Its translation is CASSHSTAYEQYF.

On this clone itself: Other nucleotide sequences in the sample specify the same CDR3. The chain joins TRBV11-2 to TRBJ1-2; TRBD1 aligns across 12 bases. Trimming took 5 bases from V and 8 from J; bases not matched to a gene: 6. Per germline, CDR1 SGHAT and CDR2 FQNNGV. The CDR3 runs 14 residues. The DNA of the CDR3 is TGTGCCAGCAGCCTGGGACAGGGGGCTGACGGCTACACCTTC. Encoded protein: CASSLGQGADGYTF.

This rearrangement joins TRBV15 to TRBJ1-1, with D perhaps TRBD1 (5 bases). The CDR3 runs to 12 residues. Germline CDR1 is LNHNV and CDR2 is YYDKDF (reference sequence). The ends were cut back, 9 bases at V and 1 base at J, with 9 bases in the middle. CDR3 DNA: TGTGCCACAGGACATGGGAACACTGAAGCTTTCTTT. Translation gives CATGHGNTEAFF.

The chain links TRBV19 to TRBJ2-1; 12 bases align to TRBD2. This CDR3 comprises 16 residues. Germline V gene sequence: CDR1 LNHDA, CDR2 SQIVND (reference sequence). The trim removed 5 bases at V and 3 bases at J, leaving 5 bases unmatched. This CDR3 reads CASSSSSGGVYNEQFF. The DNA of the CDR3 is TGTGCCAGTAGTTCGTCTAGCGGGGGGGTCTACAATGAGCAGTTCTTC.

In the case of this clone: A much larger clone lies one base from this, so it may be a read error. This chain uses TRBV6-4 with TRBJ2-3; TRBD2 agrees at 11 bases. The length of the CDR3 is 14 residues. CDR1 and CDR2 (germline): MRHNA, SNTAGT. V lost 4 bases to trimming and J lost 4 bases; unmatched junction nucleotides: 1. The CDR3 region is CASSALAGADTQYF. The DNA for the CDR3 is TGTGCCAGCAGTGCACTAGCGGGAGCAGATACGCAGTATTTT.

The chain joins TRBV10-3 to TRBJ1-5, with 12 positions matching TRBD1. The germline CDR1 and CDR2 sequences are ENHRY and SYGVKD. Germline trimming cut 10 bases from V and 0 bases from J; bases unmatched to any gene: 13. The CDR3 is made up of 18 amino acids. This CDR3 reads CASLRRDRGQHSNQPQHF. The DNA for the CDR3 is TGTGCCAGCTTACGCCGGGACAGGGGGCAACATAGCAATCAGCCCCAGCATTTT.

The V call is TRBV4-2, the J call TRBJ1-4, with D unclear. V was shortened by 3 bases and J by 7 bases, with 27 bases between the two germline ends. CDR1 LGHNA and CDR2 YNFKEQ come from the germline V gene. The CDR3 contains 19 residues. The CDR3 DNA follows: TGTGCCAGCAGCCAGACAAGTGACATTTTGGCCAAGGAGGGTGAAAAACTGTTTTTT. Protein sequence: CASSQTSDILAKEGEKLFF.

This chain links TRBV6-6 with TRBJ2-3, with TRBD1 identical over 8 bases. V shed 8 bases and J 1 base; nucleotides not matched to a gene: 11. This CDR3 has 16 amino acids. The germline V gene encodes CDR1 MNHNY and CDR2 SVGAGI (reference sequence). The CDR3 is CASQRFRGLGTDTQYF. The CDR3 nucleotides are TGTGCCAGCCAGAGATTCAGGGGGCTCGGCACAGATACGCAGTATTTT.

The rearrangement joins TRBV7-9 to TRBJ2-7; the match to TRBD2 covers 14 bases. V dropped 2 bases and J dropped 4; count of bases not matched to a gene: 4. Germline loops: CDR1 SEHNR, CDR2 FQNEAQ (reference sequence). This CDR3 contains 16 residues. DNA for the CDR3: TGTGCCAGCAGCTTAATGGGACTAGCGGGAGTTTACGAGCAGTACTTC. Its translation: CASSLMGLAGVYEQYF.

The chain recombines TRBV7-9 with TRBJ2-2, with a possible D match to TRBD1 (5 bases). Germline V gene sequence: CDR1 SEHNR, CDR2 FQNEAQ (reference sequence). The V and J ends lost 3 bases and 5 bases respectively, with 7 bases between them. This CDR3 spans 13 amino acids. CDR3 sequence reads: CASSFQGTGELFF. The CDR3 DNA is TGTGCCAGCAGCTTTCAGGGAACCGGGGAGCTGTTTTTT.

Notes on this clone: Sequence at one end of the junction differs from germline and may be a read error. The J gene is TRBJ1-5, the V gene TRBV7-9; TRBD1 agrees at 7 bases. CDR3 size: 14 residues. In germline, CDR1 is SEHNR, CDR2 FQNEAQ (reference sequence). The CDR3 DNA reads TGTTCCAGCAGCTTAGGGGGCCTCAATCAGCCCCAGCATTTT. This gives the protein CSSSLGGLNQPQHF.

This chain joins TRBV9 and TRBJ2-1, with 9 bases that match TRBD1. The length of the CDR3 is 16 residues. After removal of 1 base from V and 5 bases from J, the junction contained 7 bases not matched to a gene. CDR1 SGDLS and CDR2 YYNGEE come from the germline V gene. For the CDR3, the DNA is TGTGCCAGCAGCGTATTTGGGACAGGGAGGAACAATGAGCAGTTCTTC. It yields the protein CASSVFGTGRNNEQFF.

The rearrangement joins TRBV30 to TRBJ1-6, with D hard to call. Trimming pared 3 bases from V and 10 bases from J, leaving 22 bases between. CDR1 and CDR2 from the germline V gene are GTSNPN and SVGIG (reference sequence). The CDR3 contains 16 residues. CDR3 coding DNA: TGTGCCTGGAGCTCGTCATTTGGCCTCGGAGAGTCACCCCTCCACTTT. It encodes CAWSSSFGLGESPLHF.

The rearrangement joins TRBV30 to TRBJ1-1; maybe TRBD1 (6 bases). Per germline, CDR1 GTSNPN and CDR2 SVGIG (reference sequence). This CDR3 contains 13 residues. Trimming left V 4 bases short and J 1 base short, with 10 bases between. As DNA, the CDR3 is TGTGCCTGGAATGGGGGCGGGAACACTGAAGCTTTCTTT. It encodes CAWNGGGNTEAFF.

As DNA, the CDR3 is TGTGCCAGCAGTCAATTTAGCGTGATTAGCTCCTACGAGCAGTACTTC. Protein sequence: CASSQFSVISSYEQYF. The genes are TRBV27 and TRBJ2-5, with D possibly being TRBD2 (5 bases). The last part of the DNA fits TRBJ2-7 better; the J call may be wrong. This CDR3 region has 16 residues. Germline V lookup: CDR1 MNHEY, CDR2 SMNVEV (reference sequence).

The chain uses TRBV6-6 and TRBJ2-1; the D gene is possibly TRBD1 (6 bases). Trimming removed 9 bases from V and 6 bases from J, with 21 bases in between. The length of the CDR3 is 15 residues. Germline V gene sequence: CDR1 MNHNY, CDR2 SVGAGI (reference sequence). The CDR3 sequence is CASFLGAEPVNEQFF. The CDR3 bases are TGTGCCAGTTTTTTGGGGGCGGAGCCAGTCAATGAGCAGTTCTTC.

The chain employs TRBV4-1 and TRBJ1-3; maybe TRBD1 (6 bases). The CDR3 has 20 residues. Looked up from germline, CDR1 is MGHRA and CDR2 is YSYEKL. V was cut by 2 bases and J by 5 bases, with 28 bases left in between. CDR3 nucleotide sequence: TGCGCCAGCAGCCAAATGGTTTCGGAAAGGGGGGGACCTCTTCGAAACACCATATATTTT. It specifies CASSQMVSERGGPLRNTIYF.

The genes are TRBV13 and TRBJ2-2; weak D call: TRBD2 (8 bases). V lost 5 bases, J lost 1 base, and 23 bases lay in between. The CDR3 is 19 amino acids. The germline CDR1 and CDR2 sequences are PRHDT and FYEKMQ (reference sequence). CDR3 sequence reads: CASSRRTGGLAGNTGELFF. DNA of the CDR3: TGTGCCAGCAGCCGACGGACAGGAGGCCTAGCGGGGAACACCGGGGAGCTGTTTTTT. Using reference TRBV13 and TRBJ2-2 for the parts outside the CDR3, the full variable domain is AAGVIQSPRHLIKEKRETATLKCYPIPRHDTVYWYQQGPGQDPQFLISFYEKMQSDKGSIPDRFSAQQFSDYHSELNMSSLELGDSALYFCASSRRTGGLAGNTGELFFGEGSRLTVL.